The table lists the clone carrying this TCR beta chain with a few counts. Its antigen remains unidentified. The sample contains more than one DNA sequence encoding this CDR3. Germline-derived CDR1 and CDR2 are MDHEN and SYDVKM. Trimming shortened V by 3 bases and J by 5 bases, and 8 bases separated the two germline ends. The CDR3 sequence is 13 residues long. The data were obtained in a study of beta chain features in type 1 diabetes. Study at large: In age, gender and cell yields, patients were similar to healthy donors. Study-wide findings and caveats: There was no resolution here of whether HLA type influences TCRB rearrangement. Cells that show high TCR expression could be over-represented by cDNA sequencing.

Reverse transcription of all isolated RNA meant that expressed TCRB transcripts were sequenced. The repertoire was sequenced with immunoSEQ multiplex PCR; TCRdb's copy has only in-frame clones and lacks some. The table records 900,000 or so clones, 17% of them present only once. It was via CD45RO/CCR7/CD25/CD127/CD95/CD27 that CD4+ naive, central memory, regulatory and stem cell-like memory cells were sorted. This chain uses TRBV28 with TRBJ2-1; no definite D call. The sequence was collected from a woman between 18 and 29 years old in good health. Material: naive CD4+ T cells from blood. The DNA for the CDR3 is TGTGCCAGCAGTTTGACGCAAAACAATGAGCAGTTCTTC. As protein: CASSLTQNNEQFF.